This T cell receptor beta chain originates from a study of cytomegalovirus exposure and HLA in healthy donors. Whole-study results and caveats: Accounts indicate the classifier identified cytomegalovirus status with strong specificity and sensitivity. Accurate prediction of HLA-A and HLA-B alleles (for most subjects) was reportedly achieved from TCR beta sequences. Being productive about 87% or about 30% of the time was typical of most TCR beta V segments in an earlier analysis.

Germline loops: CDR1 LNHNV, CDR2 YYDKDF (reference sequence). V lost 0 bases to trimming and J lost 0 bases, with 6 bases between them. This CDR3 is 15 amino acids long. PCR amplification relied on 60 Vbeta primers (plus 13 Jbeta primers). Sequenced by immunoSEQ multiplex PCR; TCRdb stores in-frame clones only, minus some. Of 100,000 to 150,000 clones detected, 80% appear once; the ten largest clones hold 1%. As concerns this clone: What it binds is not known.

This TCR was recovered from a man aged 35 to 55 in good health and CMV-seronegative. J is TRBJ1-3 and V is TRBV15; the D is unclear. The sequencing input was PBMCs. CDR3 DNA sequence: TGTGCCACCAGCAGAGATGAGGACTCTGGAAACACCATATATTTT. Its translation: CATSRDEDSGNTIYF.